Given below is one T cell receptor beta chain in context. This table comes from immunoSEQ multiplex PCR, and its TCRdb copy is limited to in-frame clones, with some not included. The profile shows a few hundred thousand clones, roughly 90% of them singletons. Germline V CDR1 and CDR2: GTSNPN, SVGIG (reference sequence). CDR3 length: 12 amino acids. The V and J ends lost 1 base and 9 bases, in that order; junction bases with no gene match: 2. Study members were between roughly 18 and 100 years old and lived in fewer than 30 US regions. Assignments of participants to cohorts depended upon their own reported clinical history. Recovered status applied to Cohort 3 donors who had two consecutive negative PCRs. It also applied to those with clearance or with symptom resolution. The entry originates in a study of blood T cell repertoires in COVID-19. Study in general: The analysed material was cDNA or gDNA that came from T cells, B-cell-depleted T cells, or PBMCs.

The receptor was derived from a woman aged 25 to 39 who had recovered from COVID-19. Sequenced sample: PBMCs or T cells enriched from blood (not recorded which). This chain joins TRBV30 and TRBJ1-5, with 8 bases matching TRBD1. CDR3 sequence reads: CAWSDGQGPQHF. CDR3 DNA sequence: TGTGCCTGGAGTGATGGACAGGGGCCCCAGCATTTT.